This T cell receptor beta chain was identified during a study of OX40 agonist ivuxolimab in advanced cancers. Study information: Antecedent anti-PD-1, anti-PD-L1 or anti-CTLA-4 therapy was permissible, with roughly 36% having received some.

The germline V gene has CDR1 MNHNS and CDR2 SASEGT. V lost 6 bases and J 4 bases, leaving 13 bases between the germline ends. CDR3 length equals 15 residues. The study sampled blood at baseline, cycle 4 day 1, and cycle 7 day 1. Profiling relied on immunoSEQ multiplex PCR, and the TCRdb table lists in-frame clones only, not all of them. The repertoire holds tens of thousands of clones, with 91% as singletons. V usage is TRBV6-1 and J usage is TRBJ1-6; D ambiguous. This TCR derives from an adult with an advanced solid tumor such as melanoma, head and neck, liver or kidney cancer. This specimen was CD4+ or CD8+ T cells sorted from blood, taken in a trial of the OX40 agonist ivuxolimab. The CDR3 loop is CASRKGSPYNSPLHF. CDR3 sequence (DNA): TGTGCCAGCAGGAAAGGGTCCCCGTATAATTCACCCCTCCACTTT.